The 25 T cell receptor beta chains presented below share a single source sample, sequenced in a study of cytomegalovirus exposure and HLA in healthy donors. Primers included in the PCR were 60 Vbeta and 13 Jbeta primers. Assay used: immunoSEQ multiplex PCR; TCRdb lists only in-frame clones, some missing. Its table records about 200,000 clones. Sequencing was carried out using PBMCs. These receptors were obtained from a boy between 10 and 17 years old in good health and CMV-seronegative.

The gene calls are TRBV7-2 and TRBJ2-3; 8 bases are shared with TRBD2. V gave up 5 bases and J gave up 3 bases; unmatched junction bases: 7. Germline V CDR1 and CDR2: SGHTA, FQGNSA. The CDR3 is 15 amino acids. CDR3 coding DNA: TGTGCCAGCAGCCCCACCGGGGGGGCTACAGATACGCAGTATTTT. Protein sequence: CASSPTGGATDTQYF.

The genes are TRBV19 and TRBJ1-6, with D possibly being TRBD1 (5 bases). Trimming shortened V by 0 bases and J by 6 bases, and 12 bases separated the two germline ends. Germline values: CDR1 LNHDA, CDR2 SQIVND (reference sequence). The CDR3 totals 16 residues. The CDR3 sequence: CASSIEAGLPNSPLHF. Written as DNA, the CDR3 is TGTGCCAGTAGTATAGAGGCAGGGCTGCCTAATTCACCCCTCCACTTT. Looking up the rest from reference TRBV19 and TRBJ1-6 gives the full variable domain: DGGITQSPKYLFRKEGQNVTLSCEQNLNHDAMYWYRQDPGQGLRLIYYSQIVNDFQKGDIAEGYSVSREKKESFPLTVTSAQKNPTAFYLCASSIEAGLPNSPLHFGNGTRLTVT.

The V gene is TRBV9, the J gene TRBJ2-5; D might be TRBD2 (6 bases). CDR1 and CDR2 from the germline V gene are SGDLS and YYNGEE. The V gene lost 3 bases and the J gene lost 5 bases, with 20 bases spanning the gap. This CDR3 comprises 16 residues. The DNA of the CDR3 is TGTGCCAGCAGCGCCGGTAGCGGCGGGTTGAGGGAGACCCAGTACTTC. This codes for CASSAGSGGLRETQYF.

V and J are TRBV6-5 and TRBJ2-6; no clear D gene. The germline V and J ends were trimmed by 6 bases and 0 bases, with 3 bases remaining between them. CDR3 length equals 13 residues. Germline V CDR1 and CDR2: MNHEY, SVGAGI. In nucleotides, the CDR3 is TGTGCCAGCAGCCGCTCTGGGGCCAACGTCCTGACTTTC. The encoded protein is CASSRSGANVLTF.

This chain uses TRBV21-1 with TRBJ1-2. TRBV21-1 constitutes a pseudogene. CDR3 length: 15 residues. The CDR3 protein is CASSKGLGSHYGYTF. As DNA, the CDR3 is TGTGCCAGCAGCAAAGGACTCGGCAGCCACTATGGCTACACCTTC.

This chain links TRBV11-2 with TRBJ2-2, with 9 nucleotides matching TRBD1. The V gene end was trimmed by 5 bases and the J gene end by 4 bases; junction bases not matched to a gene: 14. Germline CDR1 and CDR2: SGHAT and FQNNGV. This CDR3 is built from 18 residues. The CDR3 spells CASSPPGTGRVVTGELFF. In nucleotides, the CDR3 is TGTGCCAGCAGCCCACCCGGGACAGGGAGGGTGGTCACCGGGGAGCTGTTTTTT.

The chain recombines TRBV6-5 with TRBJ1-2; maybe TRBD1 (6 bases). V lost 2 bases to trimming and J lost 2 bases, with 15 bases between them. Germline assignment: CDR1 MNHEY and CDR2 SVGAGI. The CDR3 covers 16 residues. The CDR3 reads CASSYVGTSQNYGYTF. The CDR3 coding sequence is TGTGCCAGCAGTTACGTAGGGACATCACAGAACTATGGCTACACCTTC.

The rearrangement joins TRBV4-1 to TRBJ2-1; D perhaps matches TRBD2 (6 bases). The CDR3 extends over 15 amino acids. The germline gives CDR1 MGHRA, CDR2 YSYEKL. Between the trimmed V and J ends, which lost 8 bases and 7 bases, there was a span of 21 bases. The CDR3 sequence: CASRRPEGTRNEQFF. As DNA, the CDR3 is TGCGCCAGCCGACGTCCGGAGGGGACGAGGAATGAGCAGTTCTTC.

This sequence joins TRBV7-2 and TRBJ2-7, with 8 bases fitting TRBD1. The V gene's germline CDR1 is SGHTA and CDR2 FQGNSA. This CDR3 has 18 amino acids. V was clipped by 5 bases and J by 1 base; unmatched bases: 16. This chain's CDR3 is CASSPPPGRGRGSYEQYF. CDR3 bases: TGTGCCAGCAGCCCCCCGCCCGGCAGGGGGCGCGGATCCTACGAGCAGTACTTC. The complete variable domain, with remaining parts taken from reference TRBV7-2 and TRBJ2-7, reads GAGVSQSPSNKVTEKGKDVELRCDPISGHTALYWYRQSLGQGLEFLIYFQGNSAPDKSGLPSDRFSAERTGGSVSTLTIQRTQQEDSAVYLCASSPPPGRGRGSYEQYFGPGTRLTVT.

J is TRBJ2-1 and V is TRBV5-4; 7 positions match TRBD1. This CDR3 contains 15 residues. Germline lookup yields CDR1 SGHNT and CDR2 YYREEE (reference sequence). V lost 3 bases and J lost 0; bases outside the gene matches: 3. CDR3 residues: CASSSNRGSYNEQFF. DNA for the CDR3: TGTGCCAGCAGCTCTAACAGGGGCTCCTACAATGAGCAGTTCTTC.

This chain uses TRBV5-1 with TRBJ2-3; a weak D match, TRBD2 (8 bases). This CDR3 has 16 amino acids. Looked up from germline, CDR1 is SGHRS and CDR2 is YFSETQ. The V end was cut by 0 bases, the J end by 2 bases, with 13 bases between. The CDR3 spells CASSLVAGQLTDTQYF. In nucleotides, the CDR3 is TGCGCCAGCAGCTTGGTAGCGGGACAGCTCACAGATACGCAGTATTTT.

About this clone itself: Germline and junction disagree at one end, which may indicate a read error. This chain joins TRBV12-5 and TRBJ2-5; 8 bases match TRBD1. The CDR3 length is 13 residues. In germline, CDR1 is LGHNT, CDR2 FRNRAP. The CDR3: CASGLDSRTGTHF. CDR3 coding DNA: TGTGCTAGTGGTTTGGACTCGAGGACAGGGACCCACTTC.

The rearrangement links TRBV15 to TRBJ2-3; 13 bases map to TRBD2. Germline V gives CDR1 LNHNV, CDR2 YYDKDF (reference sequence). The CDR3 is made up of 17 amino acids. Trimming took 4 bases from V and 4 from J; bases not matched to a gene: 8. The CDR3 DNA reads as TGTGCCACCAGCATACAGACTAGCGGGGGGATGTCAGATACGCAGTATTTT. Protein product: CATSIQTSGGMSDTQYF.

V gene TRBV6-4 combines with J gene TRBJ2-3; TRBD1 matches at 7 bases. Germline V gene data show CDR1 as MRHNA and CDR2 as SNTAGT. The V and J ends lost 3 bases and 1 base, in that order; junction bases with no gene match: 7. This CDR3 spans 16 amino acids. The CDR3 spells CASSEGVTGGTDTQYF. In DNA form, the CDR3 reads TGTGCCAGCAGTGAAGGCGTCACAGGGGGCACAGATACGCAGTATTTT.

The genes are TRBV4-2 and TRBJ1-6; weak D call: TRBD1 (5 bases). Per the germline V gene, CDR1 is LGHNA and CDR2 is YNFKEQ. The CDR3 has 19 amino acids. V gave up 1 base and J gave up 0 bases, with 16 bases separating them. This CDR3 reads CASSQVTQGPSSYNSPLHF. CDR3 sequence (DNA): TGTGCCAGCAGCCAAGTCACTCAGGGCCCAAGCTCCTATAATTCACCCCTCCACTTT.

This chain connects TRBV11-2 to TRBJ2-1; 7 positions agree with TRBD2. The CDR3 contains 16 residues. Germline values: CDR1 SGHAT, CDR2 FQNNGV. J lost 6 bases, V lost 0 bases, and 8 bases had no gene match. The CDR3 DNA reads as TGTGCCAGCAGCTTAGATAAAAGCGGGGTCTTCAATGAGCAGTTCTTC. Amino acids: CASSLDKSGVFNEQFF.

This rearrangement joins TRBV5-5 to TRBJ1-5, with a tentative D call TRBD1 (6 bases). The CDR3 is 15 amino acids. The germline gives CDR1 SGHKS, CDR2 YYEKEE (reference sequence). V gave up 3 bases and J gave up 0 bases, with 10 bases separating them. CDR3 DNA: TGTGCCAGCAGCTCCGGACAGTATAGCAATCAGCCCCAGCATTTT. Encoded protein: CASSSGQYSNQPQHF.

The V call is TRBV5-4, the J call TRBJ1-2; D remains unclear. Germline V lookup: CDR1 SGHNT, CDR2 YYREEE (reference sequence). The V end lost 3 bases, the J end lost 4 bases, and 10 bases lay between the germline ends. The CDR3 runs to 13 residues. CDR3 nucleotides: TGTGCCAGCAGCTCCCCGGTTCCCTATGGCTACACCTTC. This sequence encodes CASSSPVPYGYTF.

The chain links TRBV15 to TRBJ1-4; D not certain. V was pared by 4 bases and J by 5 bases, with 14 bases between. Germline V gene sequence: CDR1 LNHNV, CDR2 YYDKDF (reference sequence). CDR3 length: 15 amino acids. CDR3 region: CATSNLVGVNEKLFF. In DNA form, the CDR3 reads TGTGCCACCAGCAATCTGGTGGGAGTGAATGAAAAACTGTTTTTT.

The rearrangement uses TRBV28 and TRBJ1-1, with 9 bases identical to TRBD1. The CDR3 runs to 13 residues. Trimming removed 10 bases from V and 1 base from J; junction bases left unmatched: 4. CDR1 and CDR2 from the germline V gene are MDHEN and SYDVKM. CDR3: CATSGQGNTEAFF. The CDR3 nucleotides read TGTGCCACCTCGGGACAGGGGAACACTGAAGCTTTCTTT. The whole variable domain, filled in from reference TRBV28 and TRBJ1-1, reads DVKVTQSSRYLVKRTGEKVFLECVQDMDHENMFWYRQDPGLGLRLIYFSYDVKMKEKGDIPEGYSVSREKKERFSLILESASTNQTSMYLCATSGQGNTEAFFGQGTRLTVV.

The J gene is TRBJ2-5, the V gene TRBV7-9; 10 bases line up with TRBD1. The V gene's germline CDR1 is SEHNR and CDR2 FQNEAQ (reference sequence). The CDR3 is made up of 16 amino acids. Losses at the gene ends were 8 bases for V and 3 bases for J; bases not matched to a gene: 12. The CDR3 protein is CASCPWGTGEEETQYF. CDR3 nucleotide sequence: TGTGCCAGCTGTCCCTGGGGGACAGGGGAGGAAGAGACCCAGTACTTC.

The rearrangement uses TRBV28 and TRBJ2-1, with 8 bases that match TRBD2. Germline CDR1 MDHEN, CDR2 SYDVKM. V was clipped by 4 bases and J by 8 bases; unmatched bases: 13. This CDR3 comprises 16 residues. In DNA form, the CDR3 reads TGTGCCAGCAGTTCGACTATAGCGGGGTTTTTCCATGAGCAGTTCTTC. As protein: CASSSTIAGFFHEQFF.

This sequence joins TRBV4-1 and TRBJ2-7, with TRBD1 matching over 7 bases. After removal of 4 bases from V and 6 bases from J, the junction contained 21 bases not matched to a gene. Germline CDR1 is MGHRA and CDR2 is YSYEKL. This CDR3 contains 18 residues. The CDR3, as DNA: TGCGCCAGCAGCCGCCTACGGACACAGGGGCGTTTCCCTGGCGAGCAGTACTTC. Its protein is CASSRLRTQGRFPGEQYF.

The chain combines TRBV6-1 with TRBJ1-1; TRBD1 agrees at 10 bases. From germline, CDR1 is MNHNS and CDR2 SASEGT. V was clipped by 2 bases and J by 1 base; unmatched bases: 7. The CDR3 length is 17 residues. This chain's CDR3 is CASSELDRGTPNTEAFF. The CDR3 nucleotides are TGTGCCAGCAGTGAACTGGACAGGGGGACTCCGAACACTGAAGCTTTCTTT.

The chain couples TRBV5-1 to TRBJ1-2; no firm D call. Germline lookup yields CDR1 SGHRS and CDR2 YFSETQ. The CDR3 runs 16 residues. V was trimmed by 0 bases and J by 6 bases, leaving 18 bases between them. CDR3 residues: CASSLEGAVAGNGYTF. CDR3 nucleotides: TGCGCCAGCAGCTTGGAGGGAGCGGTTGCGGGTAATGGCTACACCTTC.